This entry concerns a single TCR beta chain. The data were taken from a study of T cell changes during pregnancy in multiple sclerosis. Profiling relied on immunoSEQ multiplex PCR, and the TCRdb table lists in-frame clones only, not all of them. Here the sample spans over 45,000 clones, roughly nine tenths being singletons. The CDR3 sequence is 19 residues long. Trimming shortened V by 0 bases and J by 0 bases, and 20 bases separated the two germline ends. Germline values: CDR1 MNHEY, CDR2 SMNVEV (reference sequence). Material: CD4+ T cells from peripheral blood mononuclear cells, obtained in the third trimester of pregnancy. The chain joins TRBV27 to TRBJ1-1, with D possibly TRBD1 on 6 matching bases. The clonotype originates from a female donor with multiple sclerosis, enrolled in a pregnancy study. CDR3: CASSLSRRGLDFLNTEAFF. CDR3 DNA sequence: TGTGCCAGCAGTTTATCGAGGCGGGGGCTTGATTTCTTGAACACTGAAGCTTTCTTT.